This T cell receptor (beta chain) is drawn from a study of patients and donors after allogeneic stem cell transplantation. Germline V CDR1 and CDR2: ENHRY, SYGVKD. V dropped 10 bases and J dropped 0; count of bases not matched to a gene: 10. The length of the CDR3 is 15 residues. TCRdb reprocessed the RT-PCR reads with MiXCR, giving one entry per CDR3 protein. This table holds about 31,000 distinct CDR3 sequences, under 7.5% found once. This clonotype was recorded many times. The sequenced material came from blood, either unsorted or a sorted T cell fraction (not recorded which). The receptor's source is a human donor who was either an allogeneic HSCT recipient or a stem cell or donor lymphocyte infusion donor (not recorded which). It is not recorded whose cells these are; they may come from a transplant donor. The chain joins TRBV10-3 to TRBJ1-1, with 8 nucleotides matching TRBD1. CDR3 protein: CATLQGAGVNTEAFF. CDR3 bases: TGTGCCACCTTGCAGGGGGCGGGGGTGAACACTGAAGCTTTCTTT.